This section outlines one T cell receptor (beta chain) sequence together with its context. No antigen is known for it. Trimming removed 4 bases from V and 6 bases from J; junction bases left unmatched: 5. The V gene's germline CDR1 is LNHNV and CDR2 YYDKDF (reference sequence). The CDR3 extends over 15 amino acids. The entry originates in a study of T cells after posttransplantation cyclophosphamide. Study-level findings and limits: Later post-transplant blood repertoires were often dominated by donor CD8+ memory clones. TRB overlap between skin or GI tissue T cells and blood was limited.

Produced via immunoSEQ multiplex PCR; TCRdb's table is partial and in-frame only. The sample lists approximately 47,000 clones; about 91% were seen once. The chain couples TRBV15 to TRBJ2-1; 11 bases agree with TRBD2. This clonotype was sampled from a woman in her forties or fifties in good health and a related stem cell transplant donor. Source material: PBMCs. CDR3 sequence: CATSKGLADLNEQFF. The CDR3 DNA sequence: TGTGCCACCAGCAAGGGACTAGCGGATCTCAATGAGCAGTTCTTC.